This TCR beta chain was sequenced during a study of cytomegalovirus exposure and HLA in healthy donors. The CDR3 loop spans 13 amino acids. Germline CDR1 is MGHRA and CDR2 is YSYEKL. The V end was cut by 3 bases, the J end by 3 bases, with 7 bases between. Primers: 60 Vbeta forward and 13 Jbeta reverse. Clones were sequenced by immunoSEQ multiplex PCR, and TCRdb holds only the in-frame ones, with some missing. This table holds approximately 150,000 clones, 68% found once. The sequencing input was PBMCs. The sequence was collected from a man in his fifties in good health and CMV-seronegative. This chain uses TRBV4-1 with TRBJ2-3; TRBD1 is a possible D gene (6 bases). CDR3 bases: TGCGCCAGCAGCCAGGGGGCAACAGATACGCAGTATTTT. Its translation: CASSQGATDTQYF.